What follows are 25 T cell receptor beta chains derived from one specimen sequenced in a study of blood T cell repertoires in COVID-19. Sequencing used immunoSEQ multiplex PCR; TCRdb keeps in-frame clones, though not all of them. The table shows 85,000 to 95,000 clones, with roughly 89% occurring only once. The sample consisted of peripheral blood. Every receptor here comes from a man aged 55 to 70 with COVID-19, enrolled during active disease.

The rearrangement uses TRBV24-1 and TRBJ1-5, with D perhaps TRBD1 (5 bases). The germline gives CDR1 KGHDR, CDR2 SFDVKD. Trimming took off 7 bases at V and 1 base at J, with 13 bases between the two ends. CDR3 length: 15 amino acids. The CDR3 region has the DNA TGTGCCACCAGCAAGGGAAGGGGCAGCAATCAGCCCCAGCATTTT. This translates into CATSKGRGSNQPQHF.

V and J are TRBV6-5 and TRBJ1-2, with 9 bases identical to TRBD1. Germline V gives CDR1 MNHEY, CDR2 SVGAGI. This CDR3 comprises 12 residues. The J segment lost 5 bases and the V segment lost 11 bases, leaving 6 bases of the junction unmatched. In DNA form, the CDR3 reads TGTGCCGCGGGACAGGGAGGATATGGCTACACCTTC. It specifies CAAGQGGYGYTF.

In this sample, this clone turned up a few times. CDR3 in amino acids: CASSISRDRGSYGYTF. The CDR3 coding sequence is TGTGCCAGCAGCATCAGCCGGGACAGGGGTTCCTATGGCTACACCTTC. The chain couples TRBV9 to TRBJ1-2; 10 nucleotides agree with TRBD1. V was clipped by 4 bases and J by 4 bases; unmatched bases: 10. Germline V CDR1 and CDR2: SGDLS, YYNGEE. The CDR3 totals 16 residues.

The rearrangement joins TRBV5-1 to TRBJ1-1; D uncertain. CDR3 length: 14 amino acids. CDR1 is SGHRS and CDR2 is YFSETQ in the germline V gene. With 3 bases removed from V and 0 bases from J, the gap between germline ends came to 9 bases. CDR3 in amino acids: CASSWSSMNTEAFF. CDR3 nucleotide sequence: TGCGCCAGCAGCTGGAGCAGTATGAACACTGAAGCTTTCTTT.

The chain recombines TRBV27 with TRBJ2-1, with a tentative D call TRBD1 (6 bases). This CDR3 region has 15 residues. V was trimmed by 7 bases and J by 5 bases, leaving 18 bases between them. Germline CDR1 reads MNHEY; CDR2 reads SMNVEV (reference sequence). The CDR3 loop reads CASTDGQHGDNEQFF. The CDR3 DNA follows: TGTGCCAGCACCGATGGACAGCACGGGGACAATGAGCAGTTCTTC.

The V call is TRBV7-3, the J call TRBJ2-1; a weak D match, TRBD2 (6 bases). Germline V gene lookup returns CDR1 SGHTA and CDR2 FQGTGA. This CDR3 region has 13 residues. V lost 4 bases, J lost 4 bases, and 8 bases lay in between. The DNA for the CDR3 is TGTGCCAGCAGCTCGGGACTTTACAATGAGCAGTTCTTC. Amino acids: CASSSGLYNEQFF.

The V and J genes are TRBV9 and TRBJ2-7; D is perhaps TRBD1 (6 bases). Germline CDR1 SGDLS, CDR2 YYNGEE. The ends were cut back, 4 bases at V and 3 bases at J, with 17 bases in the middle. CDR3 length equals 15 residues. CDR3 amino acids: CASSQTGHFFYEQYF. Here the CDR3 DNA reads TGTGCCAGCAGCCAAACGGGACATTTTTTCTACGAGCAGTACTTC.

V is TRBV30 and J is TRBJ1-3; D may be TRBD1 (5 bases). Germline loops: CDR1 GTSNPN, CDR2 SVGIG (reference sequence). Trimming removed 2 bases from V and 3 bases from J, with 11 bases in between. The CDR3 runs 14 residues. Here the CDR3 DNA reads TGTGCCTGGAGTTCCCAGGGTGGTGGAAACACCATATATTTT. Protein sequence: CAWSSQGGGNTIYF.

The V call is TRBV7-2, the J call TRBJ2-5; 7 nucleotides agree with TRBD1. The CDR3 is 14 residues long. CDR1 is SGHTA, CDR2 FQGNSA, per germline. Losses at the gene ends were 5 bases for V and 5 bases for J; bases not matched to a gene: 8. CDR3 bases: TGTGCCAGCAGCCCCGGACAGGCTCATGAGACCCAGTACTTC. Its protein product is CASSPGQAHETQYF.

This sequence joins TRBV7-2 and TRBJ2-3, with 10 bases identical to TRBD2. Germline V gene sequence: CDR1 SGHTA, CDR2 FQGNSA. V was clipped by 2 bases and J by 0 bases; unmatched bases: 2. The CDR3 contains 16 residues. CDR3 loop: CASSLTSGTSTDTQYF. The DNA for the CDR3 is TGTGCCAGCAGCTTAACTAGCGGGACTAGCACAGATACGCAGTATTTT. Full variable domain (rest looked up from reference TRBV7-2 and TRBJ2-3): GAGVSQSPSNKVTEKGKDVELRCDPISGHTALYWYRQSLGQGLEFLIYFQGNSAPDKSGLPSDRFSAERTGGSVSTLTIQRTQQEDSAVYLCASSLTSGTSTDTQYFGPGTRLTVL.

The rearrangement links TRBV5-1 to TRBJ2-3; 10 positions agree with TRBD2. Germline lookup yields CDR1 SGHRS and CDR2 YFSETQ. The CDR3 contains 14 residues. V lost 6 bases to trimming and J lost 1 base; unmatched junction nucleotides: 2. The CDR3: CASTLAGGTDTQYF. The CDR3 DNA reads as TGCGCCAGCACCCTAGCGGGGGGCACAGATACGCAGTATTTT.

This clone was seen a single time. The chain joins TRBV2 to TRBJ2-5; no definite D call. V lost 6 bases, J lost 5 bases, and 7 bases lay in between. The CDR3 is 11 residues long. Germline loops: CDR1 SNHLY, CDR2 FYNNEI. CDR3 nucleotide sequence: TGTGCCAGCAGCTCCCCGGAGACCCAGTACTTC. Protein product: CASSSPETQYF.

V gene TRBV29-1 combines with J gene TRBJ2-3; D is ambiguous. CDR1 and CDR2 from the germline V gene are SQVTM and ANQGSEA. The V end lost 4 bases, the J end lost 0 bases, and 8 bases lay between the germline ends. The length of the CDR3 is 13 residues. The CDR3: CSVVQLSTDTQYF. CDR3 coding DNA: TGCAGCGTTGTCCAGTTGAGCACAGATACGCAGTATTTT.

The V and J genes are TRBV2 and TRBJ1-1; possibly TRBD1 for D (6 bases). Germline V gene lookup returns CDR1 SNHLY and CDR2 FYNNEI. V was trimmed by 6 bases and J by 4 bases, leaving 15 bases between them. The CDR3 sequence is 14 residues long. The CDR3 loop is CASRLQGYGTEAFF. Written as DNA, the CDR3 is TGTGCCAGCAGGTTACAGGGCTACGGCACTGAAGCTTTCTTT.

DNA of the CDR3: TGTGCCAGCAGCGTCGGGACTAGCGGGCGTTACAATGAGCAGTTCTTC. Translating gives CASSVGTSGRYNEQFF. The chain employs TRBV11-3 and TRBJ2-1; 12 bases are a match to TRBD2. The germline CDR1 and CDR2 sequences are SGHNT and YENEEA. CDR3 length equals 16 residues. V shed 5 bases and J 4 bases; nucleotides not matched to a gene: 6. The full variable domain, completed using reference TRBV11-3 and TRBJ2-1, is EAGVVQSPRYKIIEKKQPVAFWCNPISGHNTLYWYLQNLGQGPELLIRYENEEAVDDSQLPKDRFSAERLKGVDSTLKIQPAELGDSAVYLCASSVGTSGRYNEQFFGPGTRLTVL.

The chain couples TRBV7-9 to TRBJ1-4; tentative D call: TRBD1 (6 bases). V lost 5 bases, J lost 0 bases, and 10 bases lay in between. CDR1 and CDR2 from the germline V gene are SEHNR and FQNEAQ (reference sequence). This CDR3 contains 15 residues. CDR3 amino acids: CASSPRTATNEKLFF. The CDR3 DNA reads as TGTGCCAGCAGCCCCCGGACAGCAACTAATGAAAAACTGTTTTTT.

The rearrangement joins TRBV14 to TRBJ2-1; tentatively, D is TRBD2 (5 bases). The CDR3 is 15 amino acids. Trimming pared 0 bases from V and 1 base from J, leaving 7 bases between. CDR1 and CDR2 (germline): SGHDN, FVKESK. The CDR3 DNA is TGTGCCAGCAGCCAAGATACGGGATCCTACAATGAGCAGTTCTTC. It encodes CASSQDTGSYNEQFF. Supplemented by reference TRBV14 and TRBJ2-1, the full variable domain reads EAGVTQFPSHSVIEKGQTVTLRCDPISGHDNLYWYRRVMGKEIKFLLHFVKESKQDESGMPNNRFLAERTGGTYSTLKVQPAELEDSGVYFCASSQDTGSYNEQFFGPGTRLTVL.

The CDR3 reads CASSAVQGNSNQPQHF. CDR3 in DNA: TGTGCCAGTAGTGCTGTACAGGGGAATAGCAATCAGCCCCAGCATTTT. The rearrangement links TRBV19 to TRBJ1-5; 7 nucleotides line up with TRBD1. Looked up from germline, CDR1 is LNHDA and CDR2 is SQIVND (reference sequence). This CDR3 contains 16 residues. With 5 bases clipped from V and 0 bases from J, the junction kept 7 bases outside the gene matches.

CDR3 in amino acids: CASSVAGTGGKLFF. The CDR3 bases are TGTGCCAGCAGCGTAGCAGGGACCGGGGGAAAACTGTTTTTT. The chain carries TRBV9 and TRBJ1-4; possibly TRBD1 for D (5 bases). Trimming removed 0 bases at V and 10 bases at J, with 13 bases between. CDR3 length equals 14 residues. Germline CDR1 is SGDLS and CDR2 is YYNGEE.

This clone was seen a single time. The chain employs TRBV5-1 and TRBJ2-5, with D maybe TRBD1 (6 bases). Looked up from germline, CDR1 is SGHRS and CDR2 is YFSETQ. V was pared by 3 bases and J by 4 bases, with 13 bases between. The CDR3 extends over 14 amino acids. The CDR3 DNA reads TGCGCCAGCAGCTCCTCAGCCAGGGGAGAGACCCAGTACTTC. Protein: CASSSSARGETQYF.

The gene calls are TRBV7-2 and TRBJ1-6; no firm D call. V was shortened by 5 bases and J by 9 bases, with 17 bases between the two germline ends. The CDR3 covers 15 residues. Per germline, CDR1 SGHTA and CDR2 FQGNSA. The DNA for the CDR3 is TGTGCCAGCAGCCCCCGGGAGGGTGGTGGTTCACCCCTCCACTTT. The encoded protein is CASSPREGGGSPLHF. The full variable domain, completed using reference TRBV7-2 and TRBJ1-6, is GAGVSQSPSNKVTEKGKDVELRCDPISGHTALYWYRQSLGQGLEFLIYFQGNSAPDKSGLPSDRFSAERTGGSVSTLTIQRTQQEDSAVYLCASSPREGGGSPLHFGNGTRLTVT.

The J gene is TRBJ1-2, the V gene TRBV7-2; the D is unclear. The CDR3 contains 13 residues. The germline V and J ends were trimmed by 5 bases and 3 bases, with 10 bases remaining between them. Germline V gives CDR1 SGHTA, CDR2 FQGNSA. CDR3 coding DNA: TGTGCCAGCAGCCCCCGGGTTGACTATGGCTACACCTTC. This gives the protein CASSPRVDYGYTF. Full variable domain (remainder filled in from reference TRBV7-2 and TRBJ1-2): GAGVSQSPSNKVTEKGKDVELRCDPISGHTALYWYRQSLGQGLEFLIYFQGNSAPDKSGLPSDRFSAERTGGSVSTLTIQRTQQEDSAVYLCASSPRVDYGYTFGSGTRLTVV.

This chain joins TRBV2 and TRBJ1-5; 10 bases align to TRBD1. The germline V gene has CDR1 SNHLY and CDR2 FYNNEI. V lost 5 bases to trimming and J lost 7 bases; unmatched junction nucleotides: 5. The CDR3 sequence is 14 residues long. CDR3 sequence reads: CASSYRDRGQPQHF. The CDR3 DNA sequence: TGTGCCAGCAGTTACCGGGACAGGGGCCAGCCCCAGCATTTT.

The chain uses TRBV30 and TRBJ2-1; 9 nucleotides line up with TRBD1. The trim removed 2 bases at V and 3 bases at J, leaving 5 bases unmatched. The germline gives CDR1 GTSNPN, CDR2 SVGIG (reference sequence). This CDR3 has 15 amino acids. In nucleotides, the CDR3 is TGTGCCTGGAGTTACCGGGACAGGGACTACAATGAGCAGTTCTTC. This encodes CAWSYRDRDYNEQFF. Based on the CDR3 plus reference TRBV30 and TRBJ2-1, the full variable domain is SQTIHQWPATLVQPVGSPLSLECTVEGTSNPNLYWYRQAAGRGLQLLFYSVGIGQISSEVPQNLSASRPQDRQFILSSKKLLLSDSGFYLCAWSYRDRDYNEQFFGPGTRLTVL.

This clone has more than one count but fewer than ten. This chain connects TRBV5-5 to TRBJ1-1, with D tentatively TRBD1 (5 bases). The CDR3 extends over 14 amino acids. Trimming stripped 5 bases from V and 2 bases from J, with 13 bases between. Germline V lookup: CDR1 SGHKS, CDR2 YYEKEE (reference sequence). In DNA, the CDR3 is TGTGCCAGCAGGGGGGAGGGAATAAACACTGAAGCTTTCTTT. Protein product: CASRGEGINTEAFF.